What follows describes a single T cell receptor (beta chain). This CDR3 spans 14 amino acids. V was clipped by 3 bases and J by 1 base; unmatched bases: 0. Germline-derived CDR1 and CDR2 are KGHSH and LQKENI. In the original analysis: Estimated nucleated cell counts came from reference gene primer amplification. Using immunoSEQ multiplex PCR, the repertoire was profiled, and TCRdb retains in-frame clones only, with some absent. V, J and clone size are taken as reported in that table, and D and trimming were inferred from the DNA itself. The sample includes more than 9,000 clones, approximately 80% of them seen just once. This entry is derived from a study of blood T cell repertoires in COVID-19. In the study overall: Whether acute or convalescent, the COVID-19 samples came from the United States, Italy and Spain. From T cells, B-cell-depleted T cells, or PBMCs came the material, which was cDNA or gDNA.

The V and J genes are TRBV18 and TRBJ1-3; 7 nucleotides line up with TRBD1. The clonotype comes from a woman aged 55-69 years with acute or convalescent COVID-19. The sample taken for sequencing was peripheral blood. CDR3 protein: CASSPDRSGNTIYF. For the CDR3, the DNA is TGTGCCAGCTCACCGGACAGGTCTGGAAACACCATATATTTT.